The rows below give T cell receptor beta chains drawn from one sample of a study of cytomegalovirus exposure and HLA in healthy donors. Clones were sequenced by immunoSEQ multiplex PCR, and TCRdb holds only the in-frame ones, with some missing. The sample shows under 300,000 clones, about 80% of them seen only once. The sequencing input was PBMCs. The receptor source for this set is a woman in her sixties or seventies in good health and CMV-seropositive. CDR3s include the opening cysteine and the closing phenylalanine or tryptophan. A D gene is named only where the DNA matches it firmly. Expanded clones are given a class, and other clones once, few, many or no size at all.

D gene	V gene	clone size	J gene	CDR3 protein	CDR3 DNA
TRBD1	TRBV5-1	NA	TRBJ1-1	CASSRDSSTEAFF	TGCGCCAGCAGCCGGGACAGTAGCACTGAAGCTTTCTTT
NA	TRBV4-2	NA	TRBJ1-1	CASSPLPGREDMNTEAFF	TGTGCCAGCAGCCCCTTACCTGGGCGGGAAGATATGAACACTGAAGCTTTCTTT
NA	TRBV9	NA	TRBJ1-4	CASSVGGRGADNEKLFF	TGTGCCAGCAGCGTAGGAGGGCGGGGGGCAGATAATGAAAAACTGTTTTTT
NA	TRBV11-2	NA	TRBJ1-5	CASSPVSGGAGQPQHF	TGTGCCAGCAGCCCGGTTAGCGGGGGCGCGGGTCAGCCCCAGCATTTT
NA	TRBV15	few	TRBJ1-3	CATSKTASGNTIYF	TGTGCCACCAGCAAAACAGCTTCTGGAAACACCATATATTTT
TRBD1	TRBV5-5	NA	TRBJ1-2	CASSPGQGNYGYTF	TGTGCCAGCAGCCCAGGACAGGGGAACTATGGCTACACCTTC
NA	TRBV4-1	NA	TRBJ2-4	CASSHPMTRAKNIQYF	TGCGCCAGCAGCCACCCAATGACAAGGGCCAAAAACATTCAGTACTTC
TRBD1	TRBV4-1	NA	TRBJ2-7	CASSQKGQYVEQYF	TGCGCCAGCAGCCAAAAGGGACAGTACGTAGAGCAGTACTTC
TRBD1	TRBV7-3	NA	TRBJ2-3	CASSSPGGDTQYF	TGTGCCAGCAGCTCCCCAGGGGGAGATACGCAGTATTTT
NA	TRBV2	NA	TRBJ2-2	CAALAFTGELFF	TGTGCCGCACTAGCTTTCACCGGGGAGCTGTTTTTT
NA	TRBV19	NA	TRBJ2-1	CASSPSFRVGPYNEQFF	TGTGCCAGTAGTCCCTCTTTCAGGGTAGGGCCCTACAATGAGCAGTTCTTC
NA	TRBV29-1	NA	TRBJ2-7	CSVDLAERGYYEQYF	TGCAGCGTTGATCTAGCGGAGAGGGGGTACTACGAGCAGTACTTC
NA	TRBV7-2	once	TRBJ1-3	CASTPGSRSGNTIYF	TGTGCCAGCACCCCAGGGTCACGATCTGGAAACACCATATATTTT
TRBD1	TRBV30	NA	TRBJ1-6	CAEGTGDTYNSPLHF	TGTGCCGAGGGGACAGGGGATACCTATAATTCACCCCTCCACTTT
NA	TRBV4-1	NA	TRBJ2-7	CASSPLLASYEQYF	TGCGCCAGCAGCCCCCTTCTAGCCTCCTACGAGCAGTACTTC
NA	TRBV7-6	few	TRBJ2-7	CASSLERGTGEQYF	TGTGCCAGCAGCTTAGAAAGGGGGACGGGCGAGCAGTACTTC
NA	TRBV18	NA	TRBJ1-2	CASSPHELHGYTF	TGTGCCAGCTCACCCCACGAGCTTCACGGCTACACCTTC
TRBD1	TRBV6-5	NA	TRBJ1-2	CATEGQTHGYTF	TGTGCCACCGAGGGACAGACGCATGGCTACACCTTC
NA	TRBV2	NA	TRBJ1-5	CASTLDGDQPQHF	TGTGCCAGCACCTTAGACGGGGATCAGCCCCAGCATTTT
TRBD1	TRBV7-3	NA	TRBJ1-1	CASSFNQGATEAFF	TGTGCCAGCAGCTTCAACCAGGGGGCGACTGAAGCTTTCTTT
TRBD2	TRBV7-9	NA	TRBJ2-1	CASSLGFAERGDNEQFF	TGTGCCAGCAGCTTAGGGTTTGCGGAGCGGGGGGACAATGAGCAGTTCTTC
NA	TRBV7-9	few	TRBJ2-5	CSSSKGQLQETQYF	TGTTCCAGCAGCAAAGGACAGCTACAAGAGACCCAGTACTTC
TRBD2	TRBV19	NA	TRBJ2-1	CASSLGLAGVEQFF	TGTGCCAGTAGTTTGGGACTAGCGGGAGTTGAGCAGTTCTTC
NA	TRBV6-6	few	TRBJ1-1	CASSYQEGPAFF	TGTGCCAGCAGTTATCAGGAGGGGCCGGCTTTCTTT
TRBD2	TRBV9	once	TRBJ2-5	CASSGGGSGIETQYF	TGTGCCAGCAGCGGGGGGGGTAGCGGGATAGAGACCCAGTACTTC
TRBD1	TRBV7-9	NA	TRBJ1-3	CASSSQTGVTSGNTIYF	TGTGCCAGCAGCTCACAGACAGGGGTTACCTCTGGAAACACCATATATTTT